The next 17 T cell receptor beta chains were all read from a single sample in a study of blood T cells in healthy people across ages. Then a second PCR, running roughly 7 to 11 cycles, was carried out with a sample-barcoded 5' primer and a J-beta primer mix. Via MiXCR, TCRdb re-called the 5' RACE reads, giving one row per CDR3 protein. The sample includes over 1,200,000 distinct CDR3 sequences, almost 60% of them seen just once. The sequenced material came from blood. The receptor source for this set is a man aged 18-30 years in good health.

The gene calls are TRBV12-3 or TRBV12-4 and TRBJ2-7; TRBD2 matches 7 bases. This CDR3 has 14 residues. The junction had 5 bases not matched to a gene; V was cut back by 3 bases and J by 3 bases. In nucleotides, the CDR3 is TGTGCCAGCAGTTTGGGAGGGTATAACTACGAGCAGTACTTC. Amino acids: CASSLGGYNYEQYF.

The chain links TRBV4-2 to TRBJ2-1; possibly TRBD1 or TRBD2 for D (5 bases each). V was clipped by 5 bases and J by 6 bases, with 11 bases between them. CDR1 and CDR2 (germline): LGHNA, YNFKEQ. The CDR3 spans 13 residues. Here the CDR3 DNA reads TGTGCCAGCAGCATCCAGGGACCCAATGAGCAGTTCTTC. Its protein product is CASSIQGPNEQFF.

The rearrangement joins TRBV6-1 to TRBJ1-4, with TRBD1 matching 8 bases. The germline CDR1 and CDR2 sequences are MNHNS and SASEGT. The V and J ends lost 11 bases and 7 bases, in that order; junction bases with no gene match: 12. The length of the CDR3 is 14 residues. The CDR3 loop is CAQRGGQGFEKLFF. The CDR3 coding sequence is TGTGCCCAGCGGGGAGGACAGGGCTTTGAAAAACTGTTTTTT.

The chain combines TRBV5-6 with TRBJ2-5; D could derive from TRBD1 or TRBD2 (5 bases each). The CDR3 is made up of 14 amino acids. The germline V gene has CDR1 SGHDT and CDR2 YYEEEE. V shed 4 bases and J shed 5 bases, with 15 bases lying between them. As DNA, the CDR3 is TGTGCCAGCAGCACCCGGGGCTTATTCGAGACCCAGTACTTC. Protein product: CASSTRGLFETQYF.

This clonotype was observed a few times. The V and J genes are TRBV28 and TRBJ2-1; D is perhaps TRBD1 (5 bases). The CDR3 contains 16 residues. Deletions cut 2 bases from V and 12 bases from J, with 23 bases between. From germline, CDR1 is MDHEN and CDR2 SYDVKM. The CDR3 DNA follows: TGTGCCAGCAGTTTACGAGGACCGCCCCAAGTTAGGGGGCAGTTCTTC. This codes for CASSLRGPPQVRGQFF.

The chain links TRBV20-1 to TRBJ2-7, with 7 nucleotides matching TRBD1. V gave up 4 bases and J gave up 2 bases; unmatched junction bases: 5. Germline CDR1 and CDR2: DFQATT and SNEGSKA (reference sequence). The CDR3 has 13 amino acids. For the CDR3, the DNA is TGCAGTGCTATTGACAGGGCGCCCTACGAGCAGTACTTC. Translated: CSAIDRAPYEQYF.

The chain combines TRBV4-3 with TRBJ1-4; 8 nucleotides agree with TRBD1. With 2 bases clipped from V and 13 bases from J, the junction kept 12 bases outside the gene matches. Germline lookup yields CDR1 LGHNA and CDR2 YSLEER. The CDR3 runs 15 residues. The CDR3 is CASSQNIRDGQGLFF. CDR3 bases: TGCGCCAGCAGCCAAAACATTCGGGATGGACAGGGACTGTTTTTT.

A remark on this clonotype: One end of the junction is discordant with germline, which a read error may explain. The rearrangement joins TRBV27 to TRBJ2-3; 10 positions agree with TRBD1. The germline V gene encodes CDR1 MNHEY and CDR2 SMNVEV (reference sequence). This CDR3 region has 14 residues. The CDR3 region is CAARDRGLTDTRYF. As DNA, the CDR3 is TGTGCCGCCAGGGACAGGGGTCTTACAGATACGCGGTATTTT.

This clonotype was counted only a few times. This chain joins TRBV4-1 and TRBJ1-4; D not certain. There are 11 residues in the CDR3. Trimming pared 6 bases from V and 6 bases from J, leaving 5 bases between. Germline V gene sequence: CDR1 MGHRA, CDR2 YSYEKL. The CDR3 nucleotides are TGCGCCAGCAGGTATCATGAAAAACTGTTTTTT. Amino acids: CASRYHEKLFF.

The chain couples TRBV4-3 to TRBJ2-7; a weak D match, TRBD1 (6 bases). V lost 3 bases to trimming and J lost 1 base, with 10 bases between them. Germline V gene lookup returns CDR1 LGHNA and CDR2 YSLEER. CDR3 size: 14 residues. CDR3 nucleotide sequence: TGCGCCAGCAGCCAGACAGGAAATTCCTACGAGCAGTACTTC. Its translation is CASSQTGNSYEQYF.

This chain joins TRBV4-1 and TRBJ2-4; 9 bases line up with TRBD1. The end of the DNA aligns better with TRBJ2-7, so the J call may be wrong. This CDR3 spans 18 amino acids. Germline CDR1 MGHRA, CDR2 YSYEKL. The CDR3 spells CASSQDQGTGSLVYEQYF. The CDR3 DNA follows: TGCGCCAGCAGCCAAGATCAAGGGACAGGGAGTTTGGTTTACGAGCAGTACTTC.

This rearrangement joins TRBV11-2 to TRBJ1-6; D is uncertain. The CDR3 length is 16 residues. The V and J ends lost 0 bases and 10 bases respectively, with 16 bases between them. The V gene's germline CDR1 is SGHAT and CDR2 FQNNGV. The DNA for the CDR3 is TGTGCCAGCAGCTTAGAGGGTGGGTTCCAATACTCACCCCTCCACTTT. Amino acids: CASSLEGGFQYSPLHF. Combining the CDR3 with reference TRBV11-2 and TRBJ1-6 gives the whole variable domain EAGVAQSPRYKIIEKRQSVAFWCNPISGHATLYWYQQILGQGPKLLIQFQNNGVVDDSQLPKDRFSAERLKGVDSTLKIQPAKLEDSAVYLCASSLEGGFQYSPLHFGNGTRLTVT.

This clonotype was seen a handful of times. The CDR3 protein is CASSYQTSGGAYEQYF. The CDR3 nucleotides read TGTGCCAGCAGTTACCAAACTAGCGGGGGCGCCTACGAGCAGTACTTC. The chain recombines TRBV6-6 with TRBJ2-7, with 11 positions matching TRBD2. From germline, CDR1 is MNHNY and CDR2 SVGAGI (reference sequence). CDR3 length: 16 residues. The junction had 5 bases not matched to a gene; V was cut back by 2 bases and J by 2 bases.

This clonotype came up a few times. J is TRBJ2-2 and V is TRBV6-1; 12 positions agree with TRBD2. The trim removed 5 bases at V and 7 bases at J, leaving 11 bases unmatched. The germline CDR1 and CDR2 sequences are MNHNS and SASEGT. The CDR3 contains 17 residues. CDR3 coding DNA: TGTGCCAGCAGTCCCTCTAGCGGGGGGGAAAAGGACGGGGAGCTGTTTTTT. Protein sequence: CASSPSSGGEKDGELFF.

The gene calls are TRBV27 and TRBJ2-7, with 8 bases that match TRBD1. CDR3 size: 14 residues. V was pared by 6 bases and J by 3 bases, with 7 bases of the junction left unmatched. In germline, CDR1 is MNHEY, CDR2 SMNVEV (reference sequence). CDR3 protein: CASRPGTGYYEQYF. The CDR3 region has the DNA TGTGCCAGCAGACCCGGGACAGGATACTACGAGCAGTACTTC.

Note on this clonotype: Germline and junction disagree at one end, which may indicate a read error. The CDR3, as DNA: TGCGCCAGCAGCCCACGGCGAATAGCGGGTACCTCCTACAAGCAGTACTTC. It specifies CASSPRRIAGTSYKQYF. This chain links TRBV4-1 with TRBJ2-7, with 7 positions matching TRBD2. The germline V gene encodes CDR1 MGHRA and CDR2 YSYEKL. The CDR3 consists of 17 residues.

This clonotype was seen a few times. The CDR3, as DNA: TGTGCCAGCAGCCAGCCCCCGGAGACCCAGTACTTC. It translates to CASSQPPETQYF. The V call is TRBV7-9, the J call TRBJ2-5, with D hard to call. Trimming shortened V by 5 bases and J by 5 bases, and 9 bases separated the two germline ends. CDR1 is SEHNR and CDR2 is FQNEAQ in the germline V gene (reference sequence). CDR3 size: 12 residues.